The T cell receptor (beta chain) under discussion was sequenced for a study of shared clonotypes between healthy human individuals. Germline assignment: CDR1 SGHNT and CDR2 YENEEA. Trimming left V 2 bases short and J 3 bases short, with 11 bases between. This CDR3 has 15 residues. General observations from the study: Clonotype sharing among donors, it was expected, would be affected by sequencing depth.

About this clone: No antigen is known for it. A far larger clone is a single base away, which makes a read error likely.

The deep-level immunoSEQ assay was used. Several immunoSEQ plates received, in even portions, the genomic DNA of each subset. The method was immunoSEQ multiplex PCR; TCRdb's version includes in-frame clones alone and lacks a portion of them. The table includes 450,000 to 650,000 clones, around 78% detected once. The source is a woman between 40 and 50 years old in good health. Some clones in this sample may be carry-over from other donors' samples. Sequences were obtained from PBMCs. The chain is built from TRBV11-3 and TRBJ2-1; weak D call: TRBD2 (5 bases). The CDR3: CASSLRLGSYNEQFF. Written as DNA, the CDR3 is TGTGCCAGCAGCTTACGACTGGGGAGCTACAATGAGCAGTTCTTC.